These 2 T cell receptor beta chains were sequenced from one sample in a study of patients and donors after allogeneic stem cell transplantation. One entry per CDR3 protein, called by TCRdb with MiXCR from the RT-PCR reads. The sample has about 410,000 distinct CDR3 sequences; roughly 17% are singletons. Sequencing input: blood, either unsorted or a sorted T cell fraction (not recorded which). All receptors derive from a human donor who was either an allogeneic HSCT recipient or a stem cell or donor lymphocyte infusion donor (not recorded which). It is not recorded whose cells these are; they may come from a transplant donor.

This chain links TRBV20-1 with TRBJ2-7; 8 positions agree with TRBD1. CDR3 size: 14 residues. V dropped 2 bases and J dropped 5; count of bases not matched to a gene: 8. CDR1 and CDR2 (germline): DFQATT, SNEGSKA (reference sequence). This chain's CDR3 is CSARTGTGRNEQYF. The CDR3 bases are TGCAGTGCTAGAACCGGGACAGGAAGAAACGAGCAGTACTTC.

This clonotype was picked up a small number of times. The chain combines TRBV5-1 with TRBJ1-1; D perhaps matches TRBD1 (6 bases). This CDR3 has 14 amino acids. Trimming removed 2 bases at V and 7 bases at J, with 15 bases between. CDR1 is SGHRS, CDR2 YFSETQ, per germline. The CDR3 DNA follows: TGCGCCAGCAGCTTACAGGGTACGGAGGATGAAGCTTTCTTT. It yields the protein CASSLQGTEDEAFF.